The 16 T cell receptor beta chains listed next were all sequenced from one sample in a study of blood T cell repertoires in COVID-19. Using immunoSEQ multiplex PCR, the repertoire was profiled, and TCRdb retains in-frame clones only, with some absent. The sample carries approximately 81,000 clones, roughly 78% recorded once. The sample consisted of peripheral blood. These receptors were obtained from a human donor in a cohort sampled during active COVID-19.

J is TRBJ1-1 and V is TRBV9, with TRBD1 identical over 7 bases. The CDR3 extends over 15 amino acids. The V gene's germline CDR1 is SGDLS and CDR2 YYNGEE. Losses at the gene ends were 3 bases for V and 0 bases for J; bases not matched to a gene: 5. CDR3 nucleotide sequence: TGTGCCAGCAGCGCCAAGGGACAGATGAACACTGAAGCTTTCTTT. Its protein is CASSAKGQMNTEAFF.

This clone was seen only once. V and J are TRBV15 and TRBJ2-3; unclear D gene. Germline CDR1 LNHNV, CDR2 YYDKDF (reference sequence). The V and J ends lost 0 bases and 3 bases respectively, with 10 bases between them. The CDR3 is made up of 15 amino acids. CDR3 coding DNA: TGTGCCACCAGCAGAGATCCGACTGTAACAGATACGCAGTATTTT. Amino acid sequence: CATSRDPTVTDTQYF.

The rearrangement links TRBV7-9 to TRBJ2-7, with a tentative D call TRBD2 (5 bases). The CDR3 length is 14 residues. Germline V gene data show CDR1 as SEHNR and CDR2 as FQNEAQ (reference sequence). With 3 bases removed from V and 6 bases from J, the gap between germline ends came to 15 bases. The CDR3 sequence: CASSLRGSHSEQYF. Written as DNA, the CDR3 is TGTGCCAGCAGCTTGCGCGGGTCTCATTCCGAGCAGTACTTC.

The chain has TRBV3-1 (or the pseudogene TRBV3-2) and TRBJ1-2, with 7 nucleotides matching TRBD1. CDR1 and CDR2 from the germline V gene are LGHDT and YNNKEL (reference sequence). Trimming cost V 4 bases and J 8 bases; bases outside gene matches: 13. The CDR3 is 15 residues long. The CDR3 here is CASSPRSVGGAGYTF. The CDR3 region has the DNA TGTGCCAGCAGCCCCCGGTCGGTAGGGGGCGCGGGCTACACCTTC.

The genes are TRBV18 and TRBJ2-5; weak D call: TRBD1 (6 bases). V was clipped by 2 bases and J by 0 bases, with 7 bases between them. The CDR3 loop spans 14 amino acids. Germline values: CDR1 KGHSH, CDR2 LQKENI. This chain's CDR3 is CASSPRGNQETQYF. The CDR3 DNA reads as TGTGCCAGCTCACCAAGGGGGAACCAAGAGACCCAGTACTTC.

This chain uses TRBV19 with TRBJ1-6; tentative D call: TRBD1 (5 bases). Germline CDR1 and CDR2: LNHDA and SQIVND (reference sequence). CDR3 length: 15 amino acids. Trimming removed 2 bases from V and 7 bases from J, with 12 bases in between. Here the CDR3 DNA reads TGTGCCAGTAGTATATCTACAGGCTCAAATTCACCCCTCCACTTT. This gives the protein CASSISTGSNSPLHF.

This chain uses TRBV19 with TRBJ2-2, with D possibly matching TRBD2 (5 bases). The CDR3 covers 15 residues. From germline, CDR1 is LNHDA and CDR2 SQIVND (reference sequence). V was cut by 4 bases and J by 5 bases, with 14 bases left in between. The CDR3 region has the DNA TGTGCCAGTAGTAATCTCGCGGGTGGGACCGGGGAGCTGTTTTTT. Translated, it gives CASSNLAGGTGELFF.

The gene calls are TRBV13 and TRBJ2-7; TRBD2 matches 13 bases. Looked up from germline, CDR1 is PRHDT and CDR2 is FYEKMQ (reference sequence). V gave up 5 bases and J gave up 6 bases; unmatched junction bases: 7. This CDR3 contains 15 residues. For the CDR3, the DNA is TGTGCCAGCAGCCGGACTAGCGGGGGCATCGGCGAGCAGTACTTC. Its protein is CASSRTSGGIGEQYF.

This clone has more than one count but fewer than ten. This chain connects TRBV19 to TRBJ1-2, with D uncertain. This CDR3 is built from 16 residues. Trimming cost V 3 bases and J 4 bases, with 18 bases left between them. Germline V gene sequence: CDR1 LNHDA, CDR2 SQIVND (reference sequence). CDR3 DNA: TGTGCCAGTAGTATCGATTATTCGAGAGGATCCTATGGCTACACCTTC. It translates to CASSIDYSRGSYGYTF.

The V call is TRBV5-1, the J call TRBJ2-2, with D possibly being TRBD1 (5 bases). CDR1 is SGHRS, CDR2 YFSETQ, per germline. V was cut by 4 bases and J by 5 bases, with 18 bases left in between. This CDR3 region has 16 residues. DNA of the CDR3: TGCGCCAGCAGCCCGGCGGCAAGGGGCTCAACCGGGGAGCTGTTTTTT. Residues: CASSPAARGSTGELFF.

V and J are TRBV4-1 and TRBJ1-5, with no clear D. Deletions cut 4 bases from V and 6 bases from J, with 10 bases between. Per the germline V gene, CDR1 is MGHRA and CDR2 is YSYEKL. The CDR3 totals 13 residues. CDR3 DNA sequence: TGCGCCAGCAGCCGTGAAGGCGGTCAGCCCCAGCATTTT. Translation gives CASSREGGQPQHF.

CDR3 loop: CASNRQGYGYTF. In DNA, the CDR3 is TGTGCCAGCAACAGACAGGGCTATGGCTACACCTTC. The chain joins TRBV6-6 to TRBJ1-2; 7 nucleotides agree with TRBD1. The V segment lost 7 bases and the J segment 4 bases; nucleotides outside the gene matches: 3. CDR3 length: 12 amino acids. Per germline, CDR1 MNHNY and CDR2 SVGAGI (reference sequence).

The chain links TRBV3-1 (or the pseudogene TRBV3-2) to TRBJ2-5; a possible D gene is TRBD2 (7 bases). Per the germline V gene, CDR1 is LGHDT and CDR2 is YNNKEL (reference sequence). The V end lost 10 bases, the J end lost 5 bases, and 11 bases lay between the germline ends. CDR3 length equals 11 residues. The CDR3 spells CATGGLETQYF. CDR3 in DNA: TGTGCCACCGGGGGGCTGGAGACCCAGTACTTC.

CDR3 residues: CASSSTSGGLADTQYF. The CDR3 bases are TGTGCCAGCAGCTCTACTAGCGGGGGATTAGCGGATACGCAGTATTTT. V is TRBV7-3 and J is TRBJ2-3; 11 positions match TRBD2. This CDR3 has 16 residues. Germline V gene data show CDR1 as SGHTA and CDR2 as FQGTGA. Trimming removed 4 bases from V and 6 bases from J; junction bases left unmatched: 9.

The sample holds a few counts of this clone. V and J are TRBV5-6 and TRBJ1-1, with a tentative D call TRBD1 (6 bases). The CDR3 sequence is 14 residues long. Germline V gene lookup returns CDR1 SGHDT and CDR2 YYEEEE. Trimming removed 5 bases from V and 3 bases from J, with 14 bases in between. CDR3: CASRRQAWDTEAFF. The CDR3 nucleotides are TGTGCCAGCAGGAGACAGGCCTGGGACACTGAAGCTTTCTTT.

CDR3 sequence reads: CASSSYGGGGYTF. The CDR3 coding sequence is TGTGCCAGCAGCTCCTACGGGGGTGGTGGCTACACCTTC. The chain links TRBV7-2 to TRBJ1-2; possible D gene TRBD1, 5 bases. V dropped 4 bases and J dropped 7 bases, with 13 bases sitting between them. The germline gives CDR1 SGHTA, CDR2 FQGNSA. This CDR3 comprises 13 residues. The variable domain in full, completed from reference TRBV7-2 and TRBJ1-2, reads GAGVSQSPSNKVTEKGKDVELRCDPISGHTALYWYRQSLGQGLEFLIYFQGNSAPDKSGLPSDRFSAERTGGSVSTLTIQRTQQEDSAVYLCASSSYGGGGYTFGSGTRLTVV.